This T cell receptor beta chain originates from a study of response to subunit inactivated influenza vaccine. Study results and limitations: Few additional T cells are recruited per seasonal influenza vaccination, authors suggested.

Germline CDR1 and CDR2: SQVTM and ANQGSEA. V shed 7 bases and J 7 bases; nucleotides not matched to a gene: 18. This CDR3 contains 16 residues. MiXCR, applied by TCRdb to the RT-PCR reads, yields one record per CDR3 protein. The profile covers approximately 530,000 distinct CDR3 sequences, with roughly 7.6% appearing a single time and about an eighth taken by the ten largest. About this clonotype itself: Its specificity is unknown.

The clonotype originates from a man in his fifties or sixties who received an inactivated influenza vaccine. Sequencing used PBMCs from blood, obtained 23 months after vaccination. The chain carries TRBV29-1 and TRBJ2-1; 8 bases are a match to TRBD1. The CDR3 DNA sequence: TGCAGCGCGGCCCCCGGGACAGGTTACAGAGGAAATGAGCAGTTCTTC. As protein: CSAAPGTGYRGNEQFF.